This T cell receptor beta chain appears in the sequencing data of a study of cytomegalovirus exposure and HLA in healthy donors (dated by TCRdb to 2017 to 2019). General notes on the study: According to an earlier analysis of 550 to 750 of the donors, 150 million to 200 million T cells yielded over 100 million unique TCR beta sequences and 276 Gb of sequence data. Approximately 300 gigabases of sequencing data and around 90 million unique TCR sequences made up an early release that covered several hundred HLA-typed donors. Among the roughly 400 genotyped donors, about 83% belonged to the genetic ancestry cluster associated with self-reported Caucasian donors. The study was designed to test whether signatures of past pathogen exposure could be identified by cataloging public T cell receptors. The T cell repertoires of 700 or so subjects were profiled by immunosequencing and related to cytomegalovirus serostatus. Besides the first cohort of 500 to 700 subjects, a separate validation cohort made up of around 120 different subjects was used. To predict cytomegalovirus infection status, the study combined high-throughput TCR immunosequencing, statistical association of individual TCRs with disease status, and machine learning. A later analysis re-analyzed previously published TCR beta repertoires from approximately 670 donors and added high-resolution HLA genotyping to study TCR occurrence patterns. Rather than using new phenotypic data, the later analysis identified candidate immune exposures from TCR beta sequences and from how often those sequences occurred across donors. In an earlier analysis of roughly 540 of the donors, high-throughput TCR beta sequencing was used to judge whether each TCR beta V gene segment behaved as functional or pseudogenic. Alongside the repertoire data, information on donor age, sex, ethnicity and CMV serostatus was compiled. A later genetic analysis used genome-wide SNP genotypes for about 65% of the roughly 670 donors, treating that subset as a discovery cohort. All discovery cohort repertoires had been generated on a single sequencing platform. HLA typing covered class I and class II loci at four-digit resolution. Typing coverage varied by locus: about 620-630 donors for A, B, C, DRB1 and DQB1; under 550 for DQA1; around 570 for DPA1; around 450 for DPB1. A handful of DR-DQ haplotypes were handled as single units for association and clustering because linkage in the cohort was strong. Among over 350 genotyped donors of the cohort, an average of approximately 250,000 unique TCR beta nucleotide sequences were sequenced per donor, roughly 18% of them non-productive. Here is what the overall study found, with its caveats: According to a later genetic analysis, donors in an Asian-associated ancestry cluster had fewer N-insertions in productive TCRs than the approximately 630-donor mean. According to a later analysis, parvovirus B19, influenza, CMV and Epstein-Barr virus appeared linked to several top co-occurrence clusters. Because HLA typing was unavailable for some donors at each locus, only the typed subset was used in association tests. Assigning TCR associations to individual alleles was difficult when HLA alleles, especially DR and DQ, strongly co-occurred. A later analysis found that most CMV-associated TCR beta chains appeared HLA-restricted, with HLA associations seemingly driven largely by CMV exposure. In a later analysis, TCR association rates were found to vary across HLA loci, with the most associated TCRs seen for DRB1 alleles and the fewest for HLA-C alleles. In the study, approximately 160 TCR beta chains were listed as associated with cytomegalovirus. In an earlier analysis of approximately 600 of the donors, most TCR beta V segments were observed in productive rearrangements about 90% or about 30% of the time, broadly matching IMGT annotations. Because counts were too low, roughly 16 rarely observed V segments, including chromosome 9 orphons, were left out of the earlier analysis of 587 of the donors. Linkage disequilibrium might explain the correlated functional status among segregating V segments, but an unknown experimental factor could not be ruled out. A later analysis found that HLA-associated TCR beta chains were more clonally expanded and had lower generation probabilities than equally common non-associated chains. Because the 87-base-pair reads could not distinguish some IMGT-functional V segments, including TRBV6-2 and TRBV6-3, those segments were excluded. Presence/absence analyses assumed roughly uniform sequencing depth across donors, an assumption that may not hold. CMV serostatus was the only immune exposure information available for the cohort. Cytomegalovirus status was reported to be diagnosed by the classifier with high specificity and sensitivity in both the original and validation cohorts. Most TCR sequences were seen in very few donors, while some public TCRs were found in many individuals. This cohort had only TCR beta chains sequenced, and the lack of alpha or paired-chain data limited which features could be detected. The sequencing pipeline was judged likely to have produced a cluster of highly shared sequence variants as a technical artifact. A further reported finding was that TCR beta sequences accurately predicted the HLA-A and HLA-B alleles for most subjects in the first cohort. In a later genetic analysis, a missense DCLRE1C variant was associated with V-gene and J-gene trimming of TCR beta chains, and the association was replicated in an independent cohort. In vitro tests confirmed that a few of the cytomegalovirus-associated TCR beta chains recognize cytomegalovirus antigens. It was suggested by the authors that the approach could potentially be generalized to other disease states and immunological phenotypes. In a later analysis, about 16,000 TCR beta sequences were associated with specific HLA alleles at a false discovery rate of 0.05.

The CDR3 runs 17 residues from the cysteine to the phenylalanine. This entry keeps only the CDR3 DNA: 51 bases, framed from base 1. CDR1 SNHLY and CDR2 FYNNEI were looked up in the germline V gene. Deletion took 5 bases off V and 0 bases off J, with a span of 19 bases between the germline ends. In total, approximately 610 healthy bone marrow donors made up the cohort. At the time of sampling, all cohort members were nominally healthy, though unrecorded immune exposures were likely present. The donor was CMV seronegative and belonged to the group of under 400 seronegative cohort members. Every donor gave a peripheral blood sample, and the peripheral blood mononuclear cells from that sample were used for TCR beta sequencing. The Qiagen DNeasy Blood Extraction Kit was used to extract genomic DNA from the blood cell samples. Libraries were built with the immunoSEQ multiplex PCR assay. The multiplex PCR relied on a mix of 60 forward primers for TCR Vbeta segments and 13 reverse primers for TCR Jbeta segments. A multiplex PCR assay on genomic DNA amplified the CDR3 region of rearranged TCR beta genes. Amplified TCR beta libraries were sequenced as 87-base-pair reads on the Illumina HiSeq System. In the authors' own workflow: A later analysis counted approximately 74 million unique TCR beta chains across the 550 to 800 repertoires, and around 12 million of these chains were shared by at least two donors. A nearest-neighbor algorithm error-corrected the raw reads and collapsed the reads into unique sequences, merging closely related sequences to remove PCR and sequencing errors. V, D and J gene segments were assigned by aligning CDR3 sequences to IMGT reference sequences. For a sequence to be retained, a match of at least six nucleotides was required to both a V gene segment and a J gene segment. A rearrangement counted as productive if the CDR3 had no stop codons and remained in frame with V and J, and every other rearrangement counted as non-productive. CDR3 was defined according to IMGT convention as the region running from the second conserved V-encoded cysteine to the conserved J-encoded phenylalanine. Sequences without an unambiguous match to a single V gene segment were excluded from the earlier analysis of about 600 of the donors. In an earlier analysis of several hundred of the donors, V segments were called functional above 56.7% productive rearrangements and were called segregating when the between-donor standard deviation exceeded 5%. To diagnose cytomegalovirus status from the catalog of TCR beta chain sequences, a statistical classification framework was built. In a later analysis, TCR nucleotide sequences were compared against IMGT/GENE-DB human TR gene sequences so that V and J genes could be assigned. A later analysis assigned CDR3 sequences and most-parsimonious VDJ recombination scenarios with the TCRdist pipeline. In a later analysis, every TCR beta chain was defined by the combination of its CDR3 amino acid sequence and its V-gene family, and reads without a unique V-gene family were dropped. To address suspected cross-contamination and a sequencing artifact, a later analysis removed around 590 highly shared, low-generation-probability nucleotide sequences. A later analysis calculated a clonal expansion index for each public chain from normalized within-repertoire ranks of inferred template counts. A later analysis computed generation probabilities with a VDJ recombination model fitted to out-of-frame rearrangements, and checked the results against IGoR. A later analysis scored TCR-TCR, TCR-HLA and TCR-CMV co-occurrence with hypergeometric tests, applying a repertoire-size bias correction to TCR pairs. False discovery rates were estimated in a later analysis by permuting HLA or CMV assignments 20 times. In a later analysis, co-occurring TCRs were grouped using DBSCAN, with TCRdist sequence similarity added in when clustering inside HLA-allele-positive subsets. Repertoires with fewer than 30,000 or more than 120,000 public chains, plus five repertoires with anomalous nucleotide sharing, were excluded from co-occurrence clustering. In TCRdb, the immuneACCESS table is reduced to in-frame sequences with V and J assigned. These tables do not hold every clone; where another copy was compared, an unresolved V gene accounts for under half, and the others remain unexplained. V, J and clone size were drawn from that table, and D and trimming were deduced from the DNA. Present in this sample are about 160,000 clones, 70% to 80% of which were seen just once. The top ten hold 2% to 2.5% of the sample.

This clone was observed once. Its cognate antigen has yet to be identified. No much larger clone is present one base from it, and per-base qualities are unavailable. This sequence was found in a middle-aged man in good health and CMV-seronegative. The sequenced sample was PBMCs. Recombination linked TRBV2 to TRBJ1-1; confidence is insufficient to name the D gene. The CDR3 region has the sequence CASSSEEGGNLNTEAFF. The bases are TGTGCCAGCAGTAGCGAAGAGGGCGGTAATTTGAACACTGAAGCTTTCTTT.